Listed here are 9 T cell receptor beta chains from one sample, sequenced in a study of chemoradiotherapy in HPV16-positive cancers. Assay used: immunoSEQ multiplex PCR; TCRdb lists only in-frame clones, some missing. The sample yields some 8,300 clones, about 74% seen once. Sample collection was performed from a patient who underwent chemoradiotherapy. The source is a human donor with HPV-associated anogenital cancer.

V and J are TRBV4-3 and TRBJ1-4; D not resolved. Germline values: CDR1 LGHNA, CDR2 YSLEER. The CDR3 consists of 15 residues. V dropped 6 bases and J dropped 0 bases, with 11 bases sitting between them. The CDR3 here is CASRERAATNEKLFF. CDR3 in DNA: TGCGCCAGCAGAGAAAGGGCCGCAACTAATGAAAAACTGTTTTTT.

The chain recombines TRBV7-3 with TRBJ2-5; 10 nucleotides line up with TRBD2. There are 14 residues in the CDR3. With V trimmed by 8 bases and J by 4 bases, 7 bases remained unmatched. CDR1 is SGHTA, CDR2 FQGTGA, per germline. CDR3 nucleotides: TGTGCCAGCTCAGCGGGAGGGCCAGGAGAGACCCAGTACTTC. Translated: CASSAGGPGETQYF.

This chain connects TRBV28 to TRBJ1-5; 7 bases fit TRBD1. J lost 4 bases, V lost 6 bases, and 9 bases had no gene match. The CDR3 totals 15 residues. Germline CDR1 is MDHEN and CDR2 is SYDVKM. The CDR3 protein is CASRNPGQPNQPQHF. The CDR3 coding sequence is TGTGCCAGCAGAAATCCGGGACAGCCTAATCAGCCCCAGCATTTT.

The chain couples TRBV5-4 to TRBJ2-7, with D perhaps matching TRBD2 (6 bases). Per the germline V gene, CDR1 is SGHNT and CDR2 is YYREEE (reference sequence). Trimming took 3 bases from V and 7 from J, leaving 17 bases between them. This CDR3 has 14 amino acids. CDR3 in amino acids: CASSSLGEVGEQYF. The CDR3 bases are TGTGCCAGCAGCTCCCTAGGGGAGGTAGGGGAGCAGTACTTC.

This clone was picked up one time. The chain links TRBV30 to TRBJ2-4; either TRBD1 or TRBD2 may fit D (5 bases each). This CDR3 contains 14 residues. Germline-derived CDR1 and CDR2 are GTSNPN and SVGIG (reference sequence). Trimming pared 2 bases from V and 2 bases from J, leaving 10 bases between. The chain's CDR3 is CAWSSPGPKNIQYF. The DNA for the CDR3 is TGTGCCTGGAGTTCCCCGGGGCCCAAAAACATTCAGTACTTC. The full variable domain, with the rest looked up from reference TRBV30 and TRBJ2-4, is SQTIHQWPATLVQPVGSPLSLECTVEGTSNPNLYWYRQAAGRGLQLLFYSVGIGQISSEVPQNLSASRPQDRQFILSSKKLLLSDSGFYLCAWSSPGPKNIQYFGAGTRLSVL.

For the CDR3, the DNA is TGTGCCAGCGGTTTAGGGGGGCCAAATTCACCCCTCCACTTT. It translates to CASGLGGPNSPLHF. The chain is built from TRBV2 and TRBJ1-6; a possible D gene is TRBD1 (6 bases). Trimming left V 8 bases short and J 7 bases short, with 15 bases between. Germline loops: CDR1 SNHLY, CDR2 FYNNEI. CDR3 length: 14 amino acids.

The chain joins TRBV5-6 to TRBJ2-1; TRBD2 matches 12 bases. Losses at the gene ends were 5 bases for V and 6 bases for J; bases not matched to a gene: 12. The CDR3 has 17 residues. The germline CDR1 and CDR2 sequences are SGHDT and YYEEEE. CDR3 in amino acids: CASRPGTSGSRRNEQFF. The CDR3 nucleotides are TGTGCCAGCAGACCCGGGACTAGCGGGTCACGACGCAATGAGCAGTTCTTC.

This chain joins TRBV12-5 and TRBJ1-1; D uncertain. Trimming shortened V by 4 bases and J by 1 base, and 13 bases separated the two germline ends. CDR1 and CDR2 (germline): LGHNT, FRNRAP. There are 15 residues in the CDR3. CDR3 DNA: TGTGCTAGTGGTTCCCCCGGCGTCCCGAACACTGAAGCTTTCTTT. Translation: CASGSPGVPNTEAFF.

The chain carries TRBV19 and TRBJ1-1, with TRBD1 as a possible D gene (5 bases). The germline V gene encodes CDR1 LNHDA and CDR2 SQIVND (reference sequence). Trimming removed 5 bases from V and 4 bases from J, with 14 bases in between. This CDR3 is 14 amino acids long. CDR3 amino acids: CASSPGARVTEAFF. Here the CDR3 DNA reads TGTGCCAGTAGTCCCGGGGCCCGGGTCACTGAAGCTTTCTTT.